A selection of T cell receptor beta chains follows, all from one sample in a study of OX40 agonist ivuxolimab in advanced cancers. TCRdb's copy holds only in-frame clones and misses some; the assay was immunoSEQ multiplex PCR. Here the sample spans about 73,000 clones, about nine tenths being singletons. The source was CD4+ or CD8+ T cells sorted from blood, collected in a trial of the OX40 agonist ivuxolimab. These receptors all stem from an adult with an advanced solid tumor such as melanoma, head and neck, liver or kidney cancer. The CDR3 runs from the conserved cysteine through the conserved F or W. D genes are given only for firm matches.

>TRBV10-3|-|TRBJ2-7
TGTGCCATCAGTGACGCGGTTAACGAGCAGTACTTC
CAISDAVNEQYF
>TRBV5-6|TRBD2|TRBJ2-7
TGTGCCAGCACCGGAGGACTAGCGGGAGCTGAAGAGCAGTACTTC
CASTGGLAGAEEQYF
>TRBV19|-|TRBJ1-1
TGTGCCAGTAGTGACAGCGGGAACACTGAAGCTTTCTTT
CASSDSGNTEAFF
>TRBV2|-|TRBJ2-5
TGTGCCAGCAGTCCGGGACTCCAAGAGACCCAGTACTTC
CASSPGLQETQYF
>TRBV27|TRBD1|TRBJ2-7
TGTGCCAGCAGTTTTCGGACAGGCCTACGCGAGCAGTACTTC
CASSFRTGLREQYF
>TRBV28|TRBD2|TRBJ2-5
TGTGCCAGCAGCGAACTAGCGGGGGACCAAGAGACCCAGTACTTC
CASSELAGDQETQYF
>TRBV27|TRBD2|TRBJ2-1
TGTGCCAGCAGTCTTAAGCCCGACAGCGGGAGGGTTAGGGGTGAGCAGTTCTTC
CASSLKPDSGRVRGEQFF
>TRBV19|-|TRBJ2-3
TGTGCCAGTAGGTACACAGATACGCAGTATTTT
CASRYTDTQYF
>TRBV29-1|TRBD1|TRBJ2-7
TGCAGCGTTGAGACAGGGGGCTCCTACGAGCAGTACTTC
CSVETGGSYEQYF
>TRBV2|TRBD1|TRBJ1-2
TGTGCCAGCAGTGGGACAGGCTATGGCTACACCTTC
CASSGTGYGYTF
>TRBV14|-|TRBJ2-3
TGTGCCAGCAGCGAGGCGGCGGGAAGTACGCAGTATTTT
CASSEAAGSTQYF